This T cell receptor (beta chain) was retrieved from a study of T cell responses to AZD1222 COVID-19 vaccine. Study-wide findings and caveats: There were repertoire samples only from the period after the peak T cell response. Reportedly, nearly half of unique spike TCRs recognized epitopes outside B.1.351/B.1.1.7 mutations. Vaccination with two AZD1222 doses was followed by a rise in Spike-specific TCR breadth and depth.

About this clone: The antigen is unknown.

This CDR3 is 15 amino acids long. The V and J ends lost 5 bases and 7 bases respectively, with 20 bases between them. Looked up from germline, CDR1 is LNHDA and CDR2 is SQIVND (reference sequence). Sequencing used immunoSEQ multiplex PCR; TCRdb keeps in-frame clones, though not all of them. The data show just over 150,000 clones, approximately 90% seen once. The TCR originated in an adult who had recovered from COVID-19. The J gene is TRBJ1-2, the V gene TRBV19; no reliable D call. Sequencing used peripheral blood, obtained after recovery from COVID-19. The CDR3 loop is CASSLSAAAVSGYTF. The CDR3 region has the DNA TGTGCCAGTAGTCTATCGGCCGCGGCCGTGAGTGGCTACACCTTC.